The clone carrying this T cell receptor (beta chain) appeared a few times. Its antigen remains unidentified. Tagging with unique molecular identifiers was a feature of the TCR beta cDNA libraries. T cells, about 0.95 to 10 million of them, yielded about half a million cDNA molecules. TCRdb ran MiXCR on the PCR reads and lists one entry per CDR3 protein. The table records a few hundred thousand distinct CDR3 sequences, about 40% of them present only once. The data originate from a study of post-analysis software for immune sequencing data. For the study at large: Relapsing-remitting, secondary progressive and progressive-relapsing courses of multiple sclerosis were included. Findings of the study overall: When compared against controls, multiple sclerosis patients showed significantly lower normalized Chao1 diversity. Patients carried 5 or 6 TRBV segments more frequently than controls did, and TRBV5-6, TRBV5-1 and TRBV20-1 were among them.

The CDR3 covers 13 residues. With 3 bases clipped from V and 4 bases from J, the junction kept 3 bases outside the gene matches. Germline CDR1 DFQATT, CDR2 SNEGSKA (reference sequence). The chain has TRBV20-1 and TRBJ2-7; TRBD2 matches 10 bases. The sample comprised blood. This receptor was obtained from a girl aged 2 to 10 with multiple sclerosis. This CDR3 reads CSARSGLAYEQYF. DNA for the CDR3: TGCAGTGCTAGGTCGGGACTAGCGTACGAGCAGTACTTC.